A single sample is the source of the 31 T cell receptor beta chains below, sequenced in a study of cytomegalovirus exposure and HLA in healthy donors. TCRdb's copy holds only in-frame clones and misses some; the assay was immunoSEQ multiplex PCR. Of about 110,000 clones listed, approximately 85% are singletons. Sequences were obtained from PBMCs. The receptor source for this set is a young woman in good health and CMV-seronegative.

The V and J genes are TRBV9 and TRBJ2-7, with D perhaps matching TRBD2 (5 bases). This CDR3 has 13 amino acids. The germline V and J ends were trimmed by 8 bases and 3 bases, with 15 bases remaining between them. CDR1 is SGDLS and CDR2 is YYNGEE in the germline V gene. CDR3 residues: CASSIRENYEQYF. DNA for the CDR3: TGTGCCAGTTCAATCCGGGAAAACTACGAGCAGTACTTC.

The genes are TRBV2 and TRBJ1-4; possible D gene TRBD1, 6 bases. The germline V and J ends were trimmed by 5 bases and 4 bases, with 17 bases remaining between them. CDR1 and CDR2 from the germline V gene are SNHLY and FYNNEI. This CDR3 is 16 amino acids long. This CDR3 reads CASSKNSDSGNEKLFF. The CDR3, as DNA: TGTGCCAGCAGTAAAAACTCGGACAGTGGTAATGAAAAACTGTTTTTT.

J is TRBJ2-3 and V is TRBV11-3; a possible D gene is TRBD1 (6 bases). V lost 4 bases and J 0 bases, leaving 8 bases between the germline ends. The CDR3 runs 14 residues. Germline V gene lookup returns CDR1 SGHNT and CDR2 YENEEA. The CDR3 is CASSSDRSTDTQYF. CDR3 DNA: TGTGCCAGCAGCTCCGACAGGAGCACAGATACGCAGTATTTT.

The gene calls are TRBV4-1 and TRBJ2-4; D gene uncertain. CDR1 is MGHRA, CDR2 YSYEKL, per germline. V lost 0 bases and J lost 1, with 10 bases in between. The CDR3 consists of 16 residues. CDR3 region: CASSQEIVWAKNIQYF. CDR3 bases: TGCGCCAGCAGCCAAGAAATAGTGTGGGCCAAAAACATTCAGTACTTC.

Judged by abundance, this clone is large. The rearrangement uses TRBV15 and TRBJ1-1; 7 bases agree with TRBD1. CDR3 length: 13 residues. V lost 5 bases, J lost 3 bases, and 3 bases stayed unmatched. Germline CDR1 and CDR2: LNHNV and YYDKDF (reference sequence). DNA of the CDR3: TGTGCCACCAGCGGGGACAGTTACACTGAAGCTTTCTTT. This gives the protein CATSGDSYTEAFF.

This sequence joins TRBV5-6 and TRBJ1-2; 7 bases agree with TRBD1. There are 14 residues in the CDR3. Trimming removed 0 bases from V and 4 bases from J; junction bases left unmatched: 3. Germline CDR1 and CDR2: SGHDT and YYEEEE. CDR3 sequence (DNA): TGTGCCAGCAGCTTGGGCGGGACAGTCTATGGCTACACCTTC. Protein: CASSLGGTVYGYTF.

The chain recombines TRBV28 with TRBJ1-2, with D tentatively TRBD1 (5 bases). This CDR3 has 13 amino acids. Trimming took off 5 bases at V and 2 bases at J, with 9 bases between the two ends. CDR1 and CDR2 (germline): MDHEN, SYDVKM. The CDR3 protein is CASSDSPNYGYTF. Written as DNA, the CDR3 is TGTGCCAGCAGTGACAGCCCGAACTATGGCTACACCTTC.

The chain combines TRBV2 with TRBJ2-1; TRBD2 is a possible D gene (5 bases). Germline V lookup: CDR1 SNHLY, CDR2 FYNNEI. The CDR3 is 13 residues long. V lost 2 bases and J 6 bases, leaving 8 bases between the germline ends. In nucleotides, the CDR3 is TGTGCCAGCAGTGAAACGGACTCCAATGAGCAGTTCTTC. Translation: CASSETDSNEQFF.

This clone appeared once. The chain has TRBV12-5 and TRBJ2-1, with 8 positions matching TRBD1. Germline lookup yields CDR1 LGHNT and CDR2 FRNRAP. There are 16 residues in the CDR3. Unmatched junction bases numbered 19, after V lost 6 bases and J lost 12 bases. CDR3 region: CASGLVLGQGSLVQFF. CDR3 in DNA: TGTGCTAGTGGCCTGGTTCTAGGACAGGGTAGTTTGGTGCAGTTCTTC. Full variable domain (rest looked up from reference TRBV12-5 and TRBJ2-1): DARVTQTPRHKVTEMGQEVTMRCQPILGHNTVFWYRQTMMQGLELLAYFRNRAPLDDSGMPKDRFSAEMPDATLATLKIQPSEPRDSAVYFCASGLVLGQGSLVQFFGPGTRLTVL.

The chain recombines TRBV10-2 with TRBJ2-5; TRBD1 agrees at 8 bases. The CDR3 is 14 amino acids. V lost 4 bases to trimming and J lost 9 bases; unmatched junction nucleotides: 10. Germline V gives CDR1 WSHSY, CDR2 SAAADI. The CDR3 bases are TGCGCCAGCAGTGGCGGAGGCCAGGGGGCGGCCCAGTACTTC. Translated: CASSGGGQGAAQYF.

The V gene is TRBV5-6, the J gene TRBJ1-3, with D unresolved. The germline V and J ends were trimmed by 0 bases and 4 bases, with 20 bases remaining between them. The CDR3 sequence is 18 residues long. In germline, CDR1 is SGHDT, CDR2 YYEEEE. The CDR3 sequence is CASSLAGRYNWGGNTIYF. In DNA form, the CDR3 reads TGTGCCAGCAGCTTGGCGGGGAGGTACAACTGGGGAGGAAACACCATATATTTT.

V is TRBV7-9 and J is TRBJ2-2, with D perhaps TRBD2 (6 bases). Germline lookup yields CDR1 SEHNR and CDR2 FQNEAQ (reference sequence). The CDR3 covers 16 residues. V lost 0 bases, J lost 2 bases, and 10 bases lay in between. CDR3 coding DNA: TGTGCCAGCAGCTTAGCGTGGACTACCAACACCGGGGAGCTGTTTTTT. This codes for CASSLAWTTNTGELFF.

The chain carries TRBV18 and TRBJ2-5; no clear D gene. Per germline, CDR1 KGHSH and CDR2 LQKENI. V lost 0 bases, J lost 5 bases, and 7 bases lay in between. This CDR3 comprises 13 residues. Here the CDR3 DNA reads TGTGCCAGCTCACCACCCTCCCGGGAGACCCAGTACTTC. Its translation is CASSPPSRETQYF.

The rearrangement joins TRBV7-9 to TRBJ2-7, with TRBD1 identical over 7 bases. CDR1 and CDR2 (germline): SEHNR, FQNEAQ (reference sequence). The CDR3 totals 13 residues. The V and J ends lost 5 bases and 10 bases, in that order; junction bases with no gene match: 11. CDR3 residues: CASSHGTAVGQYF. The CDR3, as DNA: TGTGCCAGCAGCCACGGGACAGCTGTTGGACAGTACTTC. Variable domain in full (rest from reference TRBV7-9 and TRBJ2-7): DTGVSQNPRHKITKRGQNVTFRCDPISEHNRLYWYRQTLGQGPEFLTYFQNEAQLEKSRLLSDRFSAERPKGSFSTLEIQRTEQGDSAMYLCASSHGTAVGQYFGPGTRLTVT.

This chain joins TRBV5-1 and TRBJ2-7; TRBD2 might be the D (5 bases). Germline V CDR1 and CDR2: SGHRS, YFSETQ. This CDR3 comprises 14 residues. V was shortened by 4 bases and J by 2 bases, with 13 bases between the two germline ends. The CDR3 spells CASSREEGPYEQYF. The CDR3 DNA follows: TGCGCCAGCAGCCGGGAAGAGGGCCCCTACGAGCAGTACTTC.

The chain joins TRBV25-1 to TRBJ2-1, with a possible D match to TRBD1 (6 bases). The CDR3 extends over 18 amino acids. The germline V gene has CDR1 MGHDK and CDR2 SYGVNS. V was shortened by 2 bases and J by 6 bases, with 23 bases between the two germline ends. The CDR3 here is CASSEKSGGHPTLNEQFF. CDR3 DNA sequence: TGTGCCAGCAGTGAAAAAAGTGGGGGCCACCCAACGCTCAATGAGCAGTTCTTC.

V is TRBV6-5 and J is TRBJ2-7; D might be TRBD1 (6 bases). The CDR3 is 13 amino acids. With 0 bases removed from V and 3 bases from J, the gap between germline ends came to 6 bases. Looked up from germline, CDR1 is MNHEY and CDR2 is SVGAGI. CDR3 bases: TGTGCCAGCAGTTACTCGACAGGCTACGAGCAGTACTTC. Translating it yields CASSYSTGYEQYF.

V usage is TRBV9 and J usage is TRBJ1-3; no clear D gene. The V gene's germline CDR1 is SGDLS and CDR2 YYNGEE. Between the trimmed V and J ends, which lost 0 bases and 2 bases, there was a span of 6 bases. CDR3 size: 14 residues. The CDR3 nucleotides are TGTGCCAGCAGCGTAGATATTACTGGAAACACCATATATTTT. Translation gives CASSVDITGNTIYF.

The chain uses TRBV27 and TRBJ2-7; 8 nucleotides align to TRBD1. CDR3 size: 14 residues. Germline CDR1 reads MNHEY; CDR2 reads SMNVEV (reference sequence). J gave up 1 base and V 3 bases, and 2 bases lay outside the gene matches. CDR3: CASSLGQASYEQYF. In DNA, the CDR3 is TGTGCCAGCAGTTTGGGACAGGCATCCTACGAGCAGTACTTC.

In its sample, this clone was seen a few times. The chain has TRBV6-1 and TRBJ2-2; maybe TRBD1 (6 bases). V was trimmed by 4 bases and J by 0 bases, leaving 6 bases between them. This CDR3 has 14 residues. Germline V gene sequence: CDR1 MNHNS, CDR2 SASEGT. The CDR3 coding sequence is TGTGCCAGCAGTGGACAGGCGAACACCGGGGAGCTGTTTTTT. Translating it yields CASSGQANTGELFF.

V and J are TRBV4-1 and TRBJ2-5; unclear D gene. V was trimmed by 0 bases and J by 5 bases, leaving 10 bases between them. The CDR3 totals 14 residues. Germline V gene sequence: CDR1 MGHRA, CDR2 YSYEKL. The CDR3 DNA is TGCGCCAGCAGCCAAGATGGCCTCGGGGAGACCCAGTACTTC. Translation: CASSQDGLGETQYF.

This rearrangement joins TRBV7-9 to TRBJ2-7, with a tentative D call TRBD2 (6 bases). The germline V and J ends were trimmed by 5 bases and 0 bases, with 17 bases remaining between them. Per the germline V gene, CDR1 is SEHNR and CDR2 is FQNEAQ (reference sequence). This CDR3 region has 16 residues. The CDR3 nucleotides are TGTGCCAGCAGCGCCCGGGACTCGATGATCTCCTACGAGCAGTACTTC. It codes for CASSARDSMISYEQYF.

The chain combines TRBV30 with TRBJ1-1, with D possibly matching TRBD1 (6 bases). Looked up from germline, CDR1 is GTSNPN and CDR2 is SVGIG (reference sequence). CDR3 length equals 14 residues. V was trimmed by 0 bases and J by 5 bases, leaving 13 bases between them. This CDR3 is CAWSVSGAGTEAFF. The CDR3 DNA follows: TGTGCCTGGAGTGTCTCAGGGGCTGGAACTGAAGCTTTCTTT.

The chain links TRBV5-6 to TRBJ1-4, with D tentatively TRBD1 (5 bases). Germline V gene sequence: CDR1 SGHDT, CDR2 YYEEEE. CDR3 length: 15 amino acids. Trimming cost V 0 bases and J 11 bases, with 17 bases left between them. The CDR3 region is CASSLVQGGSEKLFF. Written as DNA, the CDR3 is TGTGCCAGCAGCTTGGTCCAGGGTGGGTCGGAGAAACTGTTTTTT.

V is TRBV10-3 and J is TRBJ2-2; TRBD1 aligns across 10 bases. The CDR3 spans 16 residues. After removal of 4 bases from V and 0 bases from J, the junction contained 2 bases not matched to a gene. Germline V gene sequence: CDR1 ENHRY, CDR2 SYGVKD. The CDR3 region has the DNA TGTGCCATCAGTGGACAGGGGGCGGCGAACACCGGGGAGCTGTTTTTT. This codes for CAISGQGAANTGELFF.

V gene TRBV28 combines with J gene TRBJ2-2; no clear D. Deletions cut 6 bases from V and 1 base from J, with 9 bases between. The CDR3 spans 14 residues. In germline, CDR1 is MDHEN, CDR2 SYDVKM. CDR3 nucleotide sequence: TGTGCCAGCAGGTCAAGAGTGAACACCGGGGAGCTGTTTTTT. Residues: CASRSRVNTGELFF.

The chain links TRBV27 to TRBJ1-2; TRBD1 agrees at 7 bases. V gave up 5 bases and J gave up 3 bases; unmatched junction bases: 3. The CDR3 runs 13 residues. Germline V gives CDR1 MNHEY, CDR2 SMNVEV (reference sequence). The CDR3 protein is CASSTGTDYGYTF. The DNA of the CDR3 is TGTGCCAGCAGTACCGGGACAGACTATGGCTACACCTTC.

The chain carries TRBV7-6 and TRBJ2-3, with TRBD1 matching over 8 bases. Germline V gene lookup returns CDR1 SGHVS and CDR2 FNYEAQ. The CDR3 loop spans 14 amino acids. Trimming at V came to 5 bases and at J to 6 bases, leaving 7 bases not matched to a gene. CDR3 nucleotides: TGTGCCAGCAGCATTACTACAGGGGGGGATACGCAGTATTTT. This encodes CASSITTGGDTQYF.

The V and J genes are TRBV2 and TRBJ1-4; D unclear. CDR3 length: 14 amino acids. Germline loops: CDR1 SNHLY, CDR2 FYNNEI. Trimming stripped 7 bases from V and 8 bases from J, with 17 bases between. The CDR3 loop is CASKELAGREKLFF. CDR3 sequence (DNA): TGTGCCAGCAAAGAGTTAGCGGGTAGAGAAAAACTGTTTTTT.

The V gene is TRBV2, the J gene TRBJ2-3; no reliable D call. Germline-derived CDR1 and CDR2 are SNHLY and FYNNEI. This CDR3 is built from 15 residues. Deletions cut 6 bases from V and 0 bases from J, with 13 bases between. CDR3 protein: CASRGSHPSTDTQYF. The CDR3 nucleotides read TGTGCCAGCAGGGGCAGCCACCCTAGCACAGATACGCAGTATTTT.

The rearrangement links TRBV5-4 to TRBJ2-7, with TRBD2 identical over 8 bases. There are 14 residues in the CDR3. Unmatched junction bases numbered 7, after V lost 4 bases and J lost 4 bases. CDR1 and CDR2 (germline): SGHNT, YYREEE (reference sequence). This CDR3 reads CASSPGGAVYEQYF. CDR3 in DNA: TGTGCCAGCAGCCCCGGGGGGGCCGTATACGAGCAGTACTTC.